The text below deals with one T cell receptor (beta chain). V was clipped by 2 bases and J by 6 bases; unmatched bases: 4. Per the germline V gene, CDR1 is GTSNPN and CDR2 is SVGIG (reference sequence). CDR3 size: 12 residues. The data stem from a study of blood T cell repertoires in COVID-19. Study-wide background: The origin of the acute and convalescent COVID-19 samples was the United States, Italy and Spain. From T cells, B-cell-depleted T cells, or PBMCs came the material, which was cDNA or gDNA.

This study enrolled people aged roughly 18 to 89 from under 25 US geographic areas. Repertoires were generated with immunoSEQ multiplex PCR, while TCRdb's copy carries only in-frame clones and drops some. This table has about 360,000 clones, about 87% appearing once. Sequencing used PBMCs or T cells enriched from blood (not recorded which). The chain links TRBV30 to TRBJ2-7, with 7 bases identical to TRBD1. The origin of this receptor is a man between 40 and 49 years old in a cohort exposed to, infected with or recovered from COVID-19 (not recorded which). The CDR3, as DNA: TGTGCCTGGAGTCGACAGGGATCCGAGCAGTACTTC. It encodes CAWSRQGSEQYF.